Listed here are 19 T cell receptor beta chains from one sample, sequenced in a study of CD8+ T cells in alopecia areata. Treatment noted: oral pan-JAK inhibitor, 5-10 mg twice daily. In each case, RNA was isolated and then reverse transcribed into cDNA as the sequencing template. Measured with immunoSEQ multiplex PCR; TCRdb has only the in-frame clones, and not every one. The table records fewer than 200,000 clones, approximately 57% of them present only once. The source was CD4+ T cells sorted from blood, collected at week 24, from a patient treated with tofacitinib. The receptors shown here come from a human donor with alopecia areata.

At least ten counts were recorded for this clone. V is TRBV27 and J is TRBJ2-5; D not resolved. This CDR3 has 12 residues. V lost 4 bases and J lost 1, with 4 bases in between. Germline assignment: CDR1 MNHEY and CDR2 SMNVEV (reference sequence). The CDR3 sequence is CASSYSQETQYF. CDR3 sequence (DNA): TGTGCCAGCAGTTACTCCCAAGAGACCCAGTACTTC.

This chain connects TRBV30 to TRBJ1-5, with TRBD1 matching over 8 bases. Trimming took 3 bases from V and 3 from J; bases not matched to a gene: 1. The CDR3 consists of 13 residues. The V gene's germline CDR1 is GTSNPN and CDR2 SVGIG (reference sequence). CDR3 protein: CAWRGQDNQPQHF. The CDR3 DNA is TGTGCCTGGAGGGGACAGGACAATCAGCCCCAGCATTTT. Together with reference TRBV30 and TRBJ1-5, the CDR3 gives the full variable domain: SQTIHQWPATLVQPVGSPLSLECTVEGTSNPNLYWYRQAAGRGLQLLFYSVGIGQISSEVPQNLSASRPQDRQFILSSKKLLLSDSGFYLCAWRGQDNQPQHFGDGTRLSIL.

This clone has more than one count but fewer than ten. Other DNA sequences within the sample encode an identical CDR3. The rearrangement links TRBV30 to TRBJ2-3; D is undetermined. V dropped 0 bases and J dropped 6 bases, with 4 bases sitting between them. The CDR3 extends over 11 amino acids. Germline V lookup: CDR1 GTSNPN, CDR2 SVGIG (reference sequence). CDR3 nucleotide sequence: TGTGCCTGGAGTGTGAGGGATACGCAGTATTTT. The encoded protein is CAWSVRDTQYF. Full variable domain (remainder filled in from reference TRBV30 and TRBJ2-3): SQTIHQWPATLVQPVGSPLSLECTVEGTSNPNLYWYRQAAGRGLQLLFYSVGIGQISSEVPQNLSASRPQDRQFILSSKKLLLSDSGFYLCAWSVRDTQYFGPGTRLTVL.

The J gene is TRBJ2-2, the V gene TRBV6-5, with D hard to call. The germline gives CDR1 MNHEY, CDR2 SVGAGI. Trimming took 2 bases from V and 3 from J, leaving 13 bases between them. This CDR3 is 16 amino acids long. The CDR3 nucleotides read TGTGCCAGCAGTTACAGCCAGCAAACCTACACCGGGGAGCTGTTTTTT. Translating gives CASSYSQQTYTGELFF.

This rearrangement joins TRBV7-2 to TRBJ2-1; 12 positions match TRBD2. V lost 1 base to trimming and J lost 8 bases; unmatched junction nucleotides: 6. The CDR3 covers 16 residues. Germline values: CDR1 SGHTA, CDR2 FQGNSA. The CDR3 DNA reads TGTGCCAGCAGCTTAGGCCCTAGCGGGGGGGCCTATGAGCAGTTCTTC. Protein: CASSLGPSGGAYEQFF.

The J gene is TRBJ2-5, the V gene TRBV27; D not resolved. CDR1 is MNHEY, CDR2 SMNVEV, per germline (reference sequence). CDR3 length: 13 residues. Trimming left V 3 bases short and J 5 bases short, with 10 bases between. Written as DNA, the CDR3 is TGTGCCAGCAGTTTTAATAGGGTGGAGACCCAGTACTTC. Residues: CASSFNRVETQYF.

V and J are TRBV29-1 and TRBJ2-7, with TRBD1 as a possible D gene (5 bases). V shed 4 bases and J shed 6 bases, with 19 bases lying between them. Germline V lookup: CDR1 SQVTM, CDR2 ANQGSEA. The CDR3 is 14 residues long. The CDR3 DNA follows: TGCAGCGTTGTTGGTTTGGACACAATGTTCGAGCAGTACTTC. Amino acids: CSVVGLDTMFEQYF.

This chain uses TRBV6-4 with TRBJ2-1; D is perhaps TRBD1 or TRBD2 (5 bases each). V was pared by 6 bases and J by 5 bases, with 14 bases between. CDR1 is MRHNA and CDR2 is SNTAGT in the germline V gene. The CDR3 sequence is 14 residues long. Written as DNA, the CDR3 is TGTGCCAGCAGACGGGTTTCGGGGCACAATGAGCAGTTCTTC. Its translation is CASRRVSGHNEQFF.

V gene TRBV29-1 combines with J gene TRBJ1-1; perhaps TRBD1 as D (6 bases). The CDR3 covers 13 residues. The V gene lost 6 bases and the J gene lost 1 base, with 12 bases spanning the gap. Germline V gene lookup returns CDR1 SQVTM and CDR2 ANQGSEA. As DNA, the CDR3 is TGCAGCGTAGCCGGACAGCGGAACACTGAAGCTTTCTTT. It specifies CSVAGQRNTEAFF.

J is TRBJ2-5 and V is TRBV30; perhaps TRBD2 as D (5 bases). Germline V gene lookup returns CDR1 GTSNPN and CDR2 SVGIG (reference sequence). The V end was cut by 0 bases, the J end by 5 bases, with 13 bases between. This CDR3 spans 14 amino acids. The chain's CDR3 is CAWSVHPSGETQYF. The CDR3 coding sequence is TGTGCCTGGAGTGTACACCCCTCGGGGGAGACCCAGTACTTC.

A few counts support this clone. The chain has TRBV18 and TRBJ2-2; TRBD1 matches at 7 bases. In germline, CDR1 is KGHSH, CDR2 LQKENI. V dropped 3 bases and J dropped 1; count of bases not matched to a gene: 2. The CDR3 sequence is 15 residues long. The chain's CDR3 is CASSPTGLNTGELFF. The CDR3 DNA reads TGTGCCAGCTCACCGACAGGGCTGAACACCGGGGAGCTGTTTTTT.

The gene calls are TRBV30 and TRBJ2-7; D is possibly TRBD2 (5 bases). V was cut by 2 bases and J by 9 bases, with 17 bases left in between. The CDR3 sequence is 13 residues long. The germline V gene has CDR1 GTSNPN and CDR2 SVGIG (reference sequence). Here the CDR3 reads CAWSIRPGGGQYF. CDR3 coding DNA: TGTGCCTGGAGTATACGGCCCGGAGGCGGGCAGTACTTC.

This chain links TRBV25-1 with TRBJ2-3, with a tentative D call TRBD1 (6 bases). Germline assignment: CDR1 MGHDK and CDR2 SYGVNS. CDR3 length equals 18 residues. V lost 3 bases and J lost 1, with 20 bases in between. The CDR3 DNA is TGTGCCAGCAGTGATCACAGGGTTTGGACCTTTGGCACAGATACGCAGTATTTT. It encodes CASSDHRVWTFGTDTQYF.

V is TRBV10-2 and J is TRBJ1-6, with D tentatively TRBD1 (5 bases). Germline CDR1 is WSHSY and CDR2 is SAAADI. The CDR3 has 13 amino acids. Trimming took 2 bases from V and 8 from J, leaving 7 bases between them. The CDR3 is CASSEQGYSPLHF. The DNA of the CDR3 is TGCGCCAGCAGTGAGCAGGGCTATTCACCCCTCCACTTT.

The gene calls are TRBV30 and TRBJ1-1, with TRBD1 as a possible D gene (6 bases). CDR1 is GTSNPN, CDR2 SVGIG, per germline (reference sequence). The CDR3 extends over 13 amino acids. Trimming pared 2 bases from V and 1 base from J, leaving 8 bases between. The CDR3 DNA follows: TGTGCCTGGAGTCTGGGACAGAACACTGAAGCTTTCTTT. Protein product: CAWSLGQNTEAFF.

The CDR3 reads CASSSSGGLEPTDTQYF. The CDR3 DNA reads TGCGCCAGCAGCTCAAGCGGGGGACTTGAACCCACAGATACGCAGTATTTT. The J gene is TRBJ2-3, the V gene TRBV4-1; 8 bases match TRBD2. The CDR3 contains 17 residues. With 5 bases clipped from V and 2 bases from J, the junction kept 12 bases outside the gene matches. In germline, CDR1 is MGHRA, CDR2 YSYEKL.

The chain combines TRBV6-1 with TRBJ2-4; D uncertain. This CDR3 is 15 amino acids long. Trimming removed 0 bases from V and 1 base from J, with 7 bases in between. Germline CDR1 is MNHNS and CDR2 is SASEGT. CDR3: CASSEAALAKNIQYF. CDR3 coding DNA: TGTGCCAGCAGTGAAGCTGCCTTGGCCAAAAACATTCAGTACTTC.

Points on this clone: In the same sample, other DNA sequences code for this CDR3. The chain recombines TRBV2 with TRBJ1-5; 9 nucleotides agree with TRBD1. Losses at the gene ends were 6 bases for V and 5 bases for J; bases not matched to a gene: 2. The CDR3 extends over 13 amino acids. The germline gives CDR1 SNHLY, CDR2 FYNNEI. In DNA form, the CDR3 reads TGTGCCAGCAGCCGGGACAGGGATCAGCCCCAGCATTTT. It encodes CASSRDRDQPQHF.

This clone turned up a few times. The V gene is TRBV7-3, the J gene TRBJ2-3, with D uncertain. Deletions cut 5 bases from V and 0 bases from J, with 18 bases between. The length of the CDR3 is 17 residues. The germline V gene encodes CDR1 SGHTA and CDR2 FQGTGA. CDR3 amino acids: CASSRMAVGKSTDTQYF. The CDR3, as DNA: TGTGCCAGCAGCCGGATGGCGGTGGGAAAGAGCACAGATACGCAGTATTTT. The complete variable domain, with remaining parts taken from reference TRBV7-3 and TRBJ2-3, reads GAGVSQTPSNKVTEKGKYVELRCDPISGHTALYWYRQSLGQGPEFLIYFQGTGAADDSGLPNDRFFAVRPEGSVSTLKIQRTERGDSAVYLCASSRMAVGKSTDTQYFGPGTRLTVL.